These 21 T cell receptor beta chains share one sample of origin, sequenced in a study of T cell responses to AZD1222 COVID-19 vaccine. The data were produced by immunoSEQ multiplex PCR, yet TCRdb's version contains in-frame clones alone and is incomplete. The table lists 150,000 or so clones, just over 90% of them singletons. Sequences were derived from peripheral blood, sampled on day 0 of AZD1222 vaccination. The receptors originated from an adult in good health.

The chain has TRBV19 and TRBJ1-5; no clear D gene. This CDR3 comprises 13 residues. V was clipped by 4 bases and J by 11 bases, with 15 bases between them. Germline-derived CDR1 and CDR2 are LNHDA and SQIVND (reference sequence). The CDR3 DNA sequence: TGTGCCAGTAGTAGGGGTCGAACAGTTGCCCAGCATTTT. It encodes CASSRGRTVAQHF.

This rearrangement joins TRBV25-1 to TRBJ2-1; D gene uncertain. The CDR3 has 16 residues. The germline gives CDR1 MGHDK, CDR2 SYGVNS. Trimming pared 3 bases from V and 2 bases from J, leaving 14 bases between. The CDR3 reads CASSDLLPKAYNEQFF. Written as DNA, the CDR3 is TGTGCCAGCAGTGACTTGCTCCCTAAGGCCTACAATGAGCAGTTCTTC.

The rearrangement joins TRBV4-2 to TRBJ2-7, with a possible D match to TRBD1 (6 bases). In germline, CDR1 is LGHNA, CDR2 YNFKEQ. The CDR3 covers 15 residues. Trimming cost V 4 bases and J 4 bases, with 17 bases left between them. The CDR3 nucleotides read TGTGCCAGCAGCCCGAGGGGGACCGAGATTTACGAGCAGTACTTC. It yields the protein CASSPRGTEIYEQYF.

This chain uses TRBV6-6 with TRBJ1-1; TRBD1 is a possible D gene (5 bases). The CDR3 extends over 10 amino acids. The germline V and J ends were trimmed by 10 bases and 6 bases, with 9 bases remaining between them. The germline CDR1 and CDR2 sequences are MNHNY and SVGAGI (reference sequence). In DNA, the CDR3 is TGTGCCACCCAGGGAGCTGAAGCTTTCTTT. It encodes CATQGAEAFF.

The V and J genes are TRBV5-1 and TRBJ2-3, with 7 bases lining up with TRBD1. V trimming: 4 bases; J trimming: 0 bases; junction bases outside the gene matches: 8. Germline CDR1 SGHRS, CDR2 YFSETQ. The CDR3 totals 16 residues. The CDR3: CASSPGGQVSTDTQYF. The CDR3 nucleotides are TGCGCCAGCAGCCCGGGCGGACAGGTTAGCACAGATACGCAGTATTTT.

The CDR3 here is CATSRGGTQPQHF. The DNA of the CDR3 is TGTGCCACCAGCAGAGGGGGTACTCAGCCCCAGCATTTT. The J gene is TRBJ1-5, the V gene TRBV15; D uncertain. V was trimmed by 1 base and J by 6 bases, leaving 7 bases between them. This CDR3 has 13 residues. CDR1 and CDR2 (germline): LNHNV, YYDKDF (reference sequence). Full variable domain (missing parts from reference TRBV15 and TRBJ1-5): DAMVIQNPRYQVTQFGKPVTLSCSQTLNHNVMYWYQQKSSQAPKLLFHYYDKDFNNEADTPDNFQSRRPNTSFCFLDIRSPGLGDTAMYLCATSRGGTQPQHFGDGTRLSIL.

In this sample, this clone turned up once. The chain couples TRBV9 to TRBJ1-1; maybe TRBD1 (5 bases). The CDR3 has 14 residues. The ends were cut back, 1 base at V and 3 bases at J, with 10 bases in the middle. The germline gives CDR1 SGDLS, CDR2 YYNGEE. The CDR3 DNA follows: TGTGCCAGCAGCGTATCAGGGAAGGACACTGAAGCTTTCTTT. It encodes CASSVSGKDTEAFF.

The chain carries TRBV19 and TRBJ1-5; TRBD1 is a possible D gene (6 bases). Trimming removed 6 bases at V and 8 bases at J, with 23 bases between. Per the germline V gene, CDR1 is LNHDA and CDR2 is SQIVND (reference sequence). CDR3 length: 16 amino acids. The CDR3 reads CASREGTTMMIKPQHF. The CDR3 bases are TGTGCCAGTAGGGAGGGGACAACCATGATGATCAAGCCCCAGCATTTT.

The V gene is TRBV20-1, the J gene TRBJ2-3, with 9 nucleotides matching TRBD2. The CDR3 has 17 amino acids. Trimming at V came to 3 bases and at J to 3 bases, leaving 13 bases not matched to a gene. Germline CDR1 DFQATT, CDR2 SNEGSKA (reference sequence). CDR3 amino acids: CSASVPSGGGATDTQYF. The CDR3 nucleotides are TGCAGTGCTAGTGTTCCGTCTGGCGGGGGGGCAACAGATACGCAGTATTTT.

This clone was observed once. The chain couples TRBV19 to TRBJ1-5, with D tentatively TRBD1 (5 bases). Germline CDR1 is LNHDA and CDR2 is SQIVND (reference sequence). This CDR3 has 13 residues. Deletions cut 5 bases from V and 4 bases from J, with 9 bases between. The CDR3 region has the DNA TGTGCCAGTAGTTCGCAGGGTAATCAGCCCCAGCATTTT. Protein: CASSSQGNQPQHF.

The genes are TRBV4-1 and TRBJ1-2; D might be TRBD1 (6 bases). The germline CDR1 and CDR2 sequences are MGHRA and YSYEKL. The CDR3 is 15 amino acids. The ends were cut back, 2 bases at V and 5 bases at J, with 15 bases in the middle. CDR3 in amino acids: CASSQNLAGAYGYTF. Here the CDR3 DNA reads TGCGCCAGCAGCCAAAATTTGGCGGGGGCGTATGGCTACACCTTC.

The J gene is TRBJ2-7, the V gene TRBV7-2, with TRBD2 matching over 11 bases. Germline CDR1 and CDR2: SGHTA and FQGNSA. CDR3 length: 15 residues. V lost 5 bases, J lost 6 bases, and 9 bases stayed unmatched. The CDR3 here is CASSPLAGGMGEQYF. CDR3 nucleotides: TGTGCCAGCAGCCCCCTAGCGGGGGGAATGGGCGAGCAGTACTTC.

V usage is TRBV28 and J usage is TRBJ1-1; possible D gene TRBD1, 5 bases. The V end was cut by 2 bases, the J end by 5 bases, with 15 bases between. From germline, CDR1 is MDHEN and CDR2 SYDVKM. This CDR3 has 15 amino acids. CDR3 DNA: TGTGCCAGCAGTTTACCCGCGGGGGTGGGAACTGAAGCTTTCTTT. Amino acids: CASSLPAGVGTEAFF.

In DNA form, the CDR3 reads TGTGCCAGCTCTCCGGACAGAGTCTATGGCTACACCTTC. The encoded protein is CASSPDRVYGYTF. V is TRBV18 and J is TRBJ1-2, with D possibly matching TRBD1 (6 bases). This CDR3 spans 13 amino acids. The germline V gene has CDR1 KGHSH and CDR2 LQKENI. Trimming pared 6 bases from V and 4 bases from J, leaving 12 bases between.

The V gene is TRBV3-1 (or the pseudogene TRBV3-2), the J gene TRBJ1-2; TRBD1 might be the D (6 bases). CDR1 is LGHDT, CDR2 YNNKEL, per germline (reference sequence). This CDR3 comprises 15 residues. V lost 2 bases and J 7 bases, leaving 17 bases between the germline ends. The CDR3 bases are TGTGCCAGCAGCCAAAGGGACACCCCTAGAACTGGCTACACCTTC. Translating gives CASSQRDTPRTGYTF.

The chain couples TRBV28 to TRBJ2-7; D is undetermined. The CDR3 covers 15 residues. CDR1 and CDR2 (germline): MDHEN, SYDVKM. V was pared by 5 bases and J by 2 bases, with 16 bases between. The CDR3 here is CASSARGPATYEQYF. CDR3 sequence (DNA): TGTGCCAGCAGTGCCCGCGGCCCGGCCACCTACGAGCAGTACTTC.

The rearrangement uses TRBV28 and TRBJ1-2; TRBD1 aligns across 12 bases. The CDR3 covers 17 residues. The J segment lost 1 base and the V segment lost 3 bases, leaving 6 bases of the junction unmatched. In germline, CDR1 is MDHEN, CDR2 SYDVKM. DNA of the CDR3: TGTGCCAGCAGTTTGGGGACAGGGGGCAGTGGTAACTATGGCTACACCTTC. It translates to CASSLGTGGSGNYGYTF.

This CDR3 is CASSPRTNRQETQYF. The CDR3 DNA reads TGTGCCAGCAGCCCAAGGACTAACCGGCAAGAGACCCAGTACTTC. The V and J genes are TRBV7-2 and TRBJ2-5; a weak D match, TRBD2 (6 bases). The germline gives CDR1 SGHTA, CDR2 FQGNSA. The CDR3 is 15 residues long. V lost 5 bases, J lost 2 bases, and 15 bases lay in between.

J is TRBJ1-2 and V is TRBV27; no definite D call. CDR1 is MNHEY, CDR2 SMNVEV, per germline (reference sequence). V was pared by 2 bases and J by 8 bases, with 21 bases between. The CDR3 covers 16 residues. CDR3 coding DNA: TGTGCCAGCAGTTTAAGGCGGGCAGGCCCTCATGGGGGCTACACCTTC. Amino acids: CASSLRRAGPHGGYTF.

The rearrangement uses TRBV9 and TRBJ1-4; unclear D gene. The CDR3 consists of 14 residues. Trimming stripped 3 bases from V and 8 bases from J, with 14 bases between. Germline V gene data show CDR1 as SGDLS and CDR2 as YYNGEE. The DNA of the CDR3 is TGTGCCAGCAGCGCCCGGGGAGGCGGAGAAAAACTGTTTTTT. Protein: CASSARGGGEKLFF.

This chain's CDR3 is CASSLGDGKLYGYTF. The CDR3 DNA is TGTGCCAGCAGCCTAGGGGACGGAAAGCTCTATGGCTACACCTTC. The chain combines TRBV7-2 with TRBJ1-2; D possibly corresponds to TRBD1 (5 bases). With 5 bases removed from V and 4 bases from J, the gap between germline ends came to 17 bases. Germline lookup yields CDR1 SGHTA and CDR2 FQGNSA. CDR3 length: 15 residues. Full variable domain (outside the CDR3, taken from reference TRBV7-2 and TRBJ1-2): GAGVSQSPSNKVTEKGKDVELRCDPISGHTALYWYRQSLGQGLEFLIYFQGNSAPDKSGLPSDRFSAERTGGSVSTLTIQRTQQEDSAVYLCASSLGDGKLYGYTFGSGTRLTVV.